This T cell receptor beta chain was retrieved from a study of a mutant IDH1 vaccine in newly diagnosed glioma. Study overall: Treated patients were roughly 62% male, about 38% female, mean age about 41 years. Points from the study as a whole: Among all patients, vaccine-induced immune responses occurred in 90% to 95%.

Clones were read by immunoSEQ multiplex PCR, and TCRdb kept only the in-frame ones, dropping some. The sample includes roughly 50,000 clones, over 70% seen only once; the top ten take approximately 3.1%. The time point: week 5, during vaccination. Every vaccination contained 300 ug of the mutant IDH1 20-mer peptide and was paired with topical imiquimod. Points on this clone: Its antigen is undetermined.

The receptor's source is a man aged 25 to 40 with glioma. The specimen was PBMCs, collected from a glioma patient whose treatment included an IDH1 peptide vaccine.

The CDR3, as DNA: TGTGCCAGCAGTTTACCAGGTCCCTATGGCTACACCTTC. It yields the protein CASSLPGPYGYTF. This chain links TRBV28 with TRBJ1-2; D is undetermined. Trimming removed 2 bases at V and 4 bases at J, with 8 bases between. The V gene's germline CDR1 is MDHEN and CDR2 SYDVKM. This CDR3 has 13 amino acids.